Here is one T cell receptor beta chain with its context. Germline V CDR1 and CDR2: SGHAT, FQNNGV. With 2 bases removed from V and 2 bases from J, the gap between germline ends came to 11 bases. This CDR3 comprises 15 residues. These data belong to a study of blood T cell repertoires in COVID-19. Sequencing was performed with immunoSEQ multiplex PCR; in TCRdb, only in-frame clones are kept and a portion is missing. The sample yields around 140,000 clones, under 90% seen once. The rearrangement joins TRBV11-2 to TRBJ2-3, with a tentative D call TRBD2 (5 bases). The material sequenced was peripheral blood. The sequence was obtained from a man between 65 and 85 years old who had recovered from COVID-19. CDR3 residues: CASSLKKRPTDTQYF. CDR3 in DNA: TGTGCCAGCAGCTTAAAGAAGCGGCCCACAGATACGCAGTATTTT.